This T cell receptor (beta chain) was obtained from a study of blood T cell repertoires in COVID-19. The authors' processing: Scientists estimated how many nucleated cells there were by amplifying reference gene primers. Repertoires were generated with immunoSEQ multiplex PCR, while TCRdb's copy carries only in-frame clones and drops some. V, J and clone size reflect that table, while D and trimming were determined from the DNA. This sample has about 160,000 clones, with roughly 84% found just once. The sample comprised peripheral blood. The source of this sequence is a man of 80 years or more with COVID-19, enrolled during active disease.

CDR3 DNA: TGTGCCAGCAGCTTCGGAGGATCCTACGAGCAGTACTTC. Amino acids: CASSFGGSYEQYF. The rearrangement links TRBV5-5 to TRBJ2-7, with a tentative D call TRBD2 (5 bases). V was shortened by 2 bases and J by 1 base, with 7 bases between the two germline ends. Germline CDR1 reads SGHKS; CDR2 reads YYEKEE (reference sequence). The CDR3 runs to 13 residues.